The 6 T cell receptor beta chains reported below all come from one sample, sequenced in a study of blood T cell repertoires in COVID-19. Profiled with immunoSEQ multiplex PCR; TCRdb holds only in-frame clones, not every one. The sample has about 140,000 clones; over 70% are singletons. Sequencing used peripheral blood. These receptors all come from a man in his fifties or sixties with active or convalescent COVID-19.

The chain carries TRBV28 and TRBJ1-2, with D possibly matching TRBD1 (5 bases). Germline assignment: CDR1 MDHEN and CDR2 SYDVKM. The V and J ends lost 7 bases and 0 bases respectively, with 9 bases between them. This CDR3 is built from 13 residues. CDR3 amino acids: CASTGGSNYGYTF. CDR3 sequence (DNA): TGTGCCAGCACGGGGGGGTCTAACTATGGCTACACCTTC.

The gene calls are TRBV10-1 and TRBJ1-2; the D is unclear. The V gene lost 5 bases and the J gene lost 8 bases, with 15 bases spanning the gap. Germline V lookup: CDR1 WNHNN, CDR2 SYGVQD (reference sequence). CDR3 size: 13 residues. The CDR3 is CASSMRAAKGYTF. The CDR3 bases are TGCGCCAGCAGTATGAGGGCAGCTAAAGGCTACACCTTC.

This clone was seen only once. The CDR3 nucleotides are TGTGCCAGCAGCAGATCGACAGGCCCGTCGGGCGAGCAGTACTTC. Translated, it gives CASSRSTGPSGEQYF. This sequence joins TRBV7-2 and TRBJ2-7, with D perhaps TRBD1 (6 bases). Trimming removed 5 bases at V and 6 bases at J, with 20 bases between. CDR1 and CDR2 from the germline V gene are SGHTA and FQGNSA. This CDR3 is 15 amino acids long.

This chain uses TRBV28 with TRBJ2-2; TRBD1 aligns across 8 bases. The CDR3 loop spans 15 amino acids. J lost 3 bases, V lost 4 bases, and 4 bases had no gene match. Germline V gene lookup returns CDR1 MDHEN and CDR2 SYDVKM. For the CDR3, the DNA is TGTGCCAGCAGTTCAGGACAGGGAGACACCGGGGAGCTGTTTTTT. This encodes CASSSGQGDTGELFF.

This chain links TRBV11-2 with TRBJ2-5; D is possibly TRBD2 (6 bases). Germline V CDR1 and CDR2: SGHAT, FQNNGV. There are 14 residues in the CDR3. Trimming left V 5 bases short and J 1 base short, with 11 bases between. Written as DNA, the CDR3 is TGTGCCAGCAGCCGGGGACTTCTCCAAGAGACCCAGTACTTC. The encoded protein is CASSRGLLQETQYF.

The chain links TRBV28 to TRBJ2-1, with 12 bases fitting TRBD1. This CDR3 region has 16 residues. V shed 5 bases, J shed 7 bases, and the junction held 9 bases outside the gene matches. Per germline, CDR1 MDHEN and CDR2 SYDVKM. CDR3 in amino acids: CASSMGGGQGANEQFF. In nucleotides, the CDR3 is TGTGCCAGCAGTATGGGTGGGGGACAGGGGGCAAATGAGCAGTTCTTC.